This TCR beta chain was sequenced during a study of tumor-infiltrating lymphocytes in primary liver carcinoma. Study-level background: Stage T1-T3 N0M0 tumors measured roughly 4.2 to 10 cm at most. Yields of productive TCRbeta reads ranged from roughly 3.5 to 7.13 million per sample and were similar across tissue types.

The CDR3 consists of 12 residues. CDR1 is SNHLY and CDR2 is FYNNEI in the germline V gene. The ends were cut back, 4 bases at V and 11 bases at J, with 11 bases in the middle. A primer in the constant region served to generate TCR beta cDNA from 450 to 600 ng of total RNA. Three nested multiplex PCR rounds, a slightly modified ARM-PCR, produced the libraries for TCR beta. Forward primers for TRBV1-TRBV30 and a C-beta reverse primer served the first two PCR rounds, at about 10 cycles each. A single record per CDR3 protein comes from TCRdb applying MiXCR to the multiplex PCR reads. The sample carries approximately 300,000 distinct CDR3 sequences, 60% to 80% recorded once. For blood RNA, unsorted whole blood served as the source, and germline DNA was extracted too.

The specimen sequenced was peripheral blood. The J gene is TRBJ1-4, the V gene TRBV2; TRBD1 is a possible D gene (5 bases). The TCR was taken from a man aged 40-50 years with primary liver carcinoma and hepatitis B virus infection. The CDR3 DNA reads TGTGCCAGCAGTGTCTTGGGACGGAAACTGTTTTTT. Translating it yields CASSVLGRKLFF.